This TCR beta chain was observed in a study of identical twins. This clonotype has a count of ten or more. Each cDNA held unique molecular identifiers, and template switching gave it a universal primer site. TCRdb re-derived calls from the 5' RACE reads in MiXCR, one entry per CDR3 protein. The data show 450,000 or so distinct CDR3 sequences, 13% to 15% seen once. This sample was also put to use in a study of yellow fever vaccine responses in identical twins.

Specimen: CD4+ T cells sorted from blood. The TCR sequence derives from a young woman in good health.

CDR3 bases: TGTGCCAGCACCCATCTAGAGACCCAGTACTTC. Its protein product is CASTHLETQYF. This chain connects TRBV6-2 or TRBV6-3 to TRBJ2-5; D unclear. V shed 7 bases and J shed 4 bases, with 7 bases lying between them. Germline assignment: CDR1 MNHEY and CDR2 SVGEGT. CDR3 length: 11 residues.